Listed here are 5 T cell receptor beta chains from one sample, sequenced in a study of blood T cell repertoires in COVID-19. Sequencing was performed with immunoSEQ multiplex PCR; in TCRdb, only in-frame clones are kept and a portion is missing. This sample yields about 68,000 clones, of which 80% to 90% are seen a single time; roughly 2.7% belongs to the top ten. Sequenced: peripheral blood. The origin of the receptors is a man aged 45 to 65 with acute or convalescent COVID-19.

The chain couples TRBV7-9 to TRBJ2-1; 9 bases map to TRBD2. CDR1 is SEHNR, CDR2 FQNEAQ, per germline (reference sequence). This CDR3 contains 13 residues. V was pared by 8 bases and J by 6 bases, with 5 bases of the junction left unmatched. CDR3 in DNA: TGTGCCAGCCGTCTAGCGGGGCCCAATGAGCAGTTCTTC. This gives the protein CASRLAGPNEQFF.

This clone has only one observation. The chain is built from TRBV24-1 and TRBJ2-5; 12 positions agree with TRBD2. The CDR3 covers 15 residues. V shed 5 bases and J 5 bases; nucleotides not matched to a gene: 5. CDR1 is KGHDR and CDR2 is SFDVKD in the germline V gene. CDR3 sequence (DNA): TGTGCCACCAGTGGTGCTAGCGGGAGGGCCGAGACCCAGTACTTC. Its translation is CATSGASGRAETQYF.

CDR3 region: CATSRAVAGGHNEQFF. Written as DNA, the CDR3 is TGTGCCACCAGCAGAGCGGTAGCGGGAGGCCACAATGAGCAGTTCTTC. The chain links TRBV15 to TRBJ2-1, with 10 positions matching TRBD2. The CDR3 contains 16 residues. CDR1 and CDR2 from the germline V gene are LNHNV and YYDKDF (reference sequence). Trimming removed 1 base from V and 5 bases from J; junction bases left unmatched: 5.

The genes are TRBV7-2 and TRBJ1-6; TRBD1 aligns across 8 bases. Germline CDR1 and CDR2: SGHTA and FQGNSA. The V segment lost 4 bases and the J segment 7 bases; nucleotides outside the gene matches: 3. There are 14 residues in the CDR3. The CDR3 nucleotides are TGTGCCAGCAGCTCGACAGGGGCCAATTCACCCCTCCACTTT. Its translation is CASSSTGANSPLHF.

This clone has only one observation. This chain uses TRBV5-1 with TRBJ2-3; D is unclear. V was cut by 3 bases and J by 5 bases, with 13 bases left in between. CDR1 and CDR2 (germline): SGHRS, YFSETQ. The length of the CDR3 is 14 residues. CDR3 sequence: CASSSGSSGDTQYF. CDR3 nucleotide sequence: TGCGCCAGCAGCTCCGGCAGTTCGGGAGATACGCAGTATTTT. Variable domain in full (rest from reference TRBV5-1 and TRBJ2-3): KAGVTQTPRYLIKTRGQQVTLSCSPISGHRSVSWYQQTPGQGLQFLFEYFSETQRNKGNFPGRFSGRQFSNSRSEMNVSTLELGDSALYLCASSSGSSGDTQYFGPGTRLTVL.